Shown below are 21 T cell receptor beta chains from a single sample sequenced in a study of radiation and T cells in renal cell carcinoma. The time point here: blood 4 weeks post-SBRT, at nephrectomy. Indicated treatment: 15 Gy SBRT to primary tumor, nephrectomy 4 weeks later. Generated by immunoSEQ multiplex PCR, the TCRdb table keeps only in-frame clones and is missing some. The sample holds roughly 64,000 clones; around 80% are singletons and the top ten take approximately 6.6%. The sequences come from blood, collected from a patient whose treatment included radiotherapy and nephrectomy. All receptors derive from a man in his sixties with renal cell carcinoma.

The chain links TRBV11-3 to TRBJ1-1; D is undetermined. The CDR3 consists of 12 residues. Trimming shortened V by 3 bases and J by 6 bases, and 8 bases separated the two germline ends. From germline, CDR1 is SGHNT and CDR2 YENEEA. The CDR3 region is CASSFGGPEAFF. CDR3 nucleotide sequence: TGTGCCAGCAGCTTTGGAGGCCCTGAAGCTTTCTTT.

This chain joins TRBV27 and TRBJ2-3, with D possibly being TRBD1 (5 bases). Germline CDR1 and CDR2: MNHEY and SMNVEV (reference sequence). The CDR3 is 14 residues long. V lost 5 bases and J 1 base, leaving 10 bases between the germline ends. The CDR3 here is CASSPQTGTDTQYF. In DNA form, the CDR3 reads TGTGCCAGCAGTCCCCAGACAGGCACAGATACGCAGTATTTT.

This clone was observed a single time. This may come from a read error, since a much larger clone is one base off. The chain couples TRBV7-2 to TRBJ2-7, with 9 nucleotides matching TRBD2. This CDR3 spans 15 amino acids. Germline values: CDR1 SGHTA, CDR2 FQGNSA. Unmatched junction bases numbered 3, after V lost 1 base and J lost 2 bases. CDR3 nucleotide sequence: TGTGCCAGCAGCTTAGAGGCGGGGGGGGCCTACGAGCAGTACTTC. Translated, it gives CASSLEAGGAYEQYF.

The chain combines TRBV7-2 with TRBJ2-3; 12 bases match TRBD2. There are 16 residues in the CDR3. The germline V gene has CDR1 SGHTA and CDR2 FQGNSA. The V segment lost 5 bases and the J segment 2 bases; nucleotides outside the gene matches: 5. CDR3 coding DNA: TGTGCCAGCAGCATTACTAGCGGGGGGCTCACAGATACGCAGTATTTT. The encoded protein is CASSITSGGLTDTQYF. Full variable domain (rest looked up from reference TRBV7-2 and TRBJ2-3): GAGVSQSPSNKVTEKGKDVELRCDPISGHTALYWYRQSLGQGLEFLIYFQGNSAPDKSGLPSDRFSAERTGGSVSTLTIQRTQQEDSAVYLCASSITSGGLTDTQYFGPGTRLTVL.

The chain has TRBV30 and TRBJ2-5, with D perhaps TRBD2 (5 bases). The CDR3 covers 15 residues. Germline loops: CDR1 GTSNPN, CDR2 SVGIG (reference sequence). Deletions cut 0 bases from V and 1 base from J, with 12 bases between. The CDR3 protein is CAWSVGEGGQETQYF. CDR3 DNA sequence: TGTGCCTGGAGTGTAGGTGAAGGAGGCCAAGAGACCCAGTACTTC.

The chain couples TRBV2 to TRBJ1-5; 7 bases are shared with TRBD1. The junction had 11 bases not matched to a gene; V was cut back by 6 bases and J by 9 bases. Germline CDR1 SNHLY, CDR2 FYNNEI. The length of the CDR3 is 14 residues. CDR3 DNA: TGTGCCAGCAGCTATGGGACAGTGAGTACGCCCCAGCATTTT. Translated: CASSYGTVSTPQHF.

This chain joins TRBV11-2 and TRBJ1-3; D not certain. Germline V gene data show CDR1 as SGHAT and CDR2 as FQNNGV. V was clipped by 2 bases and J by 0 bases, with 14 bases between them. The CDR3 sequence is 17 residues long. CDR3 sequence: CASSLSFSPSSGNTIYF. The DNA of the CDR3 is TGTGCCAGCAGCTTAAGCTTCTCGCCTTCCTCTGGAAACACCATATATTTT.

This clone was seen a handful of times. Here the CDR3 reads CASSLDRGGMNTEAFF. CDR3 DNA: TGTGCCAGCAGCTTAGACAGGGGAGGGATGAACACTGAAGCTTTCTTT. This chain connects TRBV7-9 to TRBJ1-1, with 7 bases matching TRBD1. V was clipped by 1 base and J by 0 bases; unmatched bases: 5. The CDR3 loop spans 16 amino acids. Germline V gene data show CDR1 as SEHNR and CDR2 as FQNEAQ (reference sequence).

The chain employs TRBV7-9 and TRBJ2-1, with TRBD2 matching over 12 bases. The CDR3 is 15 residues long. Looked up from germline, CDR1 is SEHNR and CDR2 is FQNEAQ (reference sequence). V gave up 1 base and J gave up 8 bases; unmatched junction bases: 3. The CDR3 sequence: CASSLDLAGGHEQFF. The CDR3 DNA is TGTGCCAGCAGCTTAGATCTAGCGGGAGGGCATGAGCAGTTCTTC.

This clone was recorded a few times. The V call is TRBV7-6, the J call TRBJ1-6; D possibly corresponds to TRBD1 (5 bases). CDR1 is SGHVS, CDR2 FNYEAQ, per germline. The V gene lost 1 base and the J gene lost 7 bases, with 14 bases spanning the gap. There are 16 residues in the CDR3. The CDR3 loop reads CASSLVGGVQNSPLHF. CDR3 sequence (DNA): TGTGCCAGCAGCTTAGTCGGGGGAGTGCAGAATTCACCCCTCCACTTT.

The chain employs TRBV11-3 and TRBJ2-3; 8 positions agree with TRBD2. CDR1 SGHNT and CDR2 YENEEA come from the germline V gene. Trimming at V came to 5 bases and at J to 2 bases, leaving 9 bases not matched to a gene. The CDR3 has 16 residues. The CDR3 DNA reads as TGTGCCAGCAGCCCCCGAGGTAGCGGGGTCACAGATACGCAGTATTTT. It specifies CASSPRGSGVTDTQYF.

This clone was observed a single time. V is TRBV4-3 and J is TRBJ1-2; D not resolved. V gave up 1 base and J gave up 2 bases, with 17 bases separating them. The CDR3 extends over 17 amino acids. Germline CDR1 LGHNA, CDR2 YSLEER. For the CDR3, the DNA is TGCGCCAGCAGCCAAGGGGCAGTGGGGAGACCCAACTATGGCTACACCTTC. Residues: CASSQGAVGRPNYGYTF.

This chain links TRBV10-3 with TRBJ1-2, with 11 bases fitting TRBD1. The CDR3 loop spans 16 amino acids. Germline trimming cut 3 bases from V and 5 bases from J; bases unmatched to any gene: 8. Germline V gives CDR1 ENHRY, CDR2 SYGVKD. DNA for the CDR3: TGTGCCATCAGTGACTCAACCGGGACAGGGGGATATGGCTACACCTTC. The encoded protein is CAISDSTGTGGYGYTF.

The chain combines TRBV5-5 with TRBJ2-2; 9 bases line up with TRBD2. The CDR3 totals 16 residues. The J segment lost 4 bases and the V segment lost 4 bases, leaving 8 bases of the junction unmatched. Looked up from germline, CDR1 is SGHKS and CDR2 is YYEKEE (reference sequence). CDR3 sequence (DNA): TGTGCCAGCAGCCGCGGGAGGGCCAGGGTCACCGGGGAGCTGTTTTTT. This codes for CASSRGRARVTGELFF. Filled out from reference TRBV5-5 and TRBJ2-2, the complete variable domain reads DAGVTQSPTHLIKTRGQQVTLRCSPISGHKSVSWYQQVLGQGPQFIFQYYEKEERGRGNFPDRFSARQFPNYSSELNVNALLLGDSALYLCASSRGRARVTGELFFGEGSRLTVL.

The chain has TRBV4-1 and TRBJ1-1, with no clear D. The CDR3 contains 14 residues. Trimming removed 1 base at V and 5 bases at J, with 11 bases between. Looked up from germline, CDR1 is MGHRA and CDR2 is YSYEKL. CDR3 DNA: TGCGCCAGCAGCCAAGTGTCTGAGTGGACTGAAGCTTTCTTT. Translated, it gives CASSQVSEWTEAFF.

The chain has TRBV19 and TRBJ2-2, with TRBD2 matching 9 bases. Germline V lookup: CDR1 LNHDA, CDR2 SQIVND (reference sequence). J was trimmed by 4 bases and V by 7 bases; bases with no gene match: 19. CDR3 length: 19 residues. The CDR3 sequence: CASNPPLEAGGPVTGELFF. In DNA, the CDR3 is TGTGCCAGTAACCCCCCTCTTGAGGCGGGAGGGCCGGTCACCGGGGAGCTGTTTTTT.

This clone was detected a few times. V usage is TRBV7-9 and J usage is TRBJ2-7, with 10 bases fitting TRBD1. Trimming at V came to 5 bases and at J to 4 bases, leaving 8 bases not matched to a gene. Germline V gives CDR1 SEHNR, CDR2 FQNEAQ (reference sequence). This CDR3 has 15 residues. CDR3 coding DNA: TGTGCCAGCAGCCACGGACAGGGGGAGGGATACGAGCAGTACTTC. Translation: CASSHGQGEGYEQYF.

The chain combines TRBV20-1 with TRBJ2-7, with a tentative D call TRBD2 (5 bases). Germline lookup yields CDR1 DFQATT and CDR2 SNEGSKA (reference sequence). CDR3 length: 11 amino acids. The CDR3 coding sequence is TGCAGCGCCGGGGACTCCTACGAGCAGTACTTC. Translation: CSAGDSYEQYF.

This sequence joins TRBV5-1 and TRBJ2-1; 11 bases line up with TRBD2. V gave up 0 bases and J gave up 7 bases; unmatched junction bases: 15. The CDR3 loop spans 19 amino acids. Germline loops: CDR1 SGHRS, CDR2 YFSETQ. Written as DNA, the CDR3 is TGCGCCAGCAGCTTGGCCAAATTCGGTAGCGGGAGGGATGGGAATGAGCAGTTCTTC. It is translated as CASSLAKFGSGRDGNEQFF.

This chain joins TRBV28 and TRBJ1-1; the D is unclear. Trimming cost V 7 bases and J 4 bases, with 13 bases left between them. This CDR3 comprises 13 residues. Germline values: CDR1 MDHEN, CDR2 SYDVKM. CDR3 region: CASTPDRGTEAFF. CDR3 nucleotides: TGTGCCAGCACGCCGGACCGTGGCACTGAAGCTTTCTTT.

The genes are TRBV7-3 and TRBJ2-5; TRBD1 aligns across 8 bases. CDR3 length equals 14 residues. Germline V gene data show CDR1 as SGHTA and CDR2 as FQGTGA. Trimming at V came to 4 bases and at J to 4 bases, leaving 5 bases not matched to a gene. This CDR3 reads CASSSKTGGETQYF. CDR3 DNA sequence: TGTGCCAGCAGCTCGAAAACAGGGGGAGAGACCCAGTACTTC.